The T cell receptor (beta chain) under discussion was sequenced for a study of cytomegalovirus exposure and HLA in healthy donors (dated by TCRdb to about 2017). About the investigation overall: A later analysis indicated that the 95 to 150 validation repertoires were generated on the platform also employed for the 700 or so repertoires of the first cohort. The study was designed to test whether signatures of past pathogen exposure could be identified by cataloging public T cell receptors. In addition to the first cohort of 666 subjects, a separate validation cohort of some 120 different subjects was used. To predict cytomegalovirus infection status, the study brought together high-throughput TCR immunosequencing, statistical association of individual TCRs with disease status, and machine learning.

The library was made by the immunoSEQ multiplex PCR assay. In the source study's methods: A statistical classification framework was built to diagnose cytomegalovirus status from the catalog of TCR beta chain sequences. TCRdb carries this immuneACCESS record with in-frame sequences only. Its versions omit some clonotypes, under half of them owing to an unresolved V gene in the studies checked, with the rest unexplained. D and trimming were read from the DNA, whereas the V and J calls and clone size are those reported in that table. This sample is represented by more than 150,000 clones; around 89% of them were singletons. The top ten hold about 3% of the sample. The donors belonged to the validation cohort of roughly 120 subjects, which was separate from the 666-subject first cohort. On the study overall, not on this receptor specifically: A total of roughly 160 TCR beta chains were listed by the study as associated with cytomegalovirus. Cytomegalovirus status was reported to be diagnosed by the classifier with high specificity and sensitivity in both the original and validation cohorts. Most TCR sequences were seen in very few donors, while some public TCRs were found in many individuals. A later analysis had no HLA typing for the validation cohort, so co-occurrence there was scored across all 130 or so repertoires. In vitro tests confirmed that a few of the cytomegalovirus-associated TCR beta chains recognize cytomegalovirus antigens. In a later analysis, TCRs clustered in the first cohort were found to also tend to co-occur in the roughly 120 validation repertoires, with around 94% of cluster scores above 0. The authors suggested that the approach could potentially be generalized to other disease states and immunological phenotypes.

Comments on this clone: Its antigen is still unknown. Base qualities were left out, and no much larger clone turns up one base away.

Reading the germline V gene (reference sequence) gives CDR1 MNHEY and CDR2 SMNVEV. The CDR3 holds 15 amino acids from the cysteine to the phenylalanine. Only the CDR3 region is kept as DNA, spanning 45 bases read in frame from base 1. Between the V and J ends, shortened by 0 bases and 5 bases respectively, the junction contains 13 bases. The V and J genes are TRBV27 and TRBJ2-5; TRBD1 is a possible D gene, resting on 6 matching bases. Sequencing was done on a sample of PBMCs. The TCR was taken from a man aged 18 to 30 in good health and CMV-seronegative. The nucleotides read TGTGCCAGCAGTTTATCTACAGGGCATTGGGAGACCCAGTACTTC. Translated, it reads CASSLSTGHWETQYF.